Below, one T cell receptor (beta chain) is given with its context. In the source study's methods: From reference gene primer amplification, estimates of nucleated cell counts were derived. Sequencing was performed with immunoSEQ multiplex PCR; in TCRdb, only in-frame clones are kept and a portion is missing. The D gene and trimming were derived from the DNA, and the V and J assignments and clone size from that table. This table has 150,000 to 200,000 clones, about 85% appearing once. The sample belongs to a study of blood T cell repertoires in COVID-19. As for the study in general: Donors in the United States, Italy and Spain gave samples during acute or convalescent COVID-19. The cDNA or gDNA used as material had been derived from T cells, B-cell-depleted T cells, or PBMCs.

CDR3 size: 16 residues. Germline loops: CDR1 MDHEN, CDR2 SYDVKM. The V and J ends lost 6 bases and 2 bases, in that order; junction bases with no gene match: 13. J is TRBJ2-7 and V is TRBV28; 7 bases are shared with TRBD2. The sequence was collected from a woman between 55 and 75 years old with acute or convalescent COVID-19. Sequenced: peripheral blood. CDR3 DNA sequence: TGTGCCAGCAGCCAAAGGGGCAGCGGGAACCCCTACGAGCAGTACTTC. This encodes CASSQRGSGNPYEQYF. Supplemented by reference TRBV28 and TRBJ2-7, the full variable domain reads DVKVTQSSRYLVKRTGEKVFLECVQDMDHENMFWYRQDPGLGLRLIYFSYDVKMKEKGDIPEGYSVSREKKERFSLILESASTNQTSMYLCASSQRGSGNPYEQYFGPGTRLTVT.